This T cell receptor (beta chain) is from a study of cytomegalovirus exposure and HLA in healthy donors. Study in general: One earlier analysis, a look at 200 million or so T cells, found some 120 million unique TCR beta sequences. Study outcomes and limitations: HLA allele associations emerged for around 15,000 TCR beta sequences in a later analysis, at 0.05 false discovery rate.

Note on this clone: Antigen unknown.

Trimming took 3 bases from V and 3 from J; bases not matched to a gene: 5. The CDR3 has 15 amino acids. Looked up from germline, CDR1 is SGDLS and CDR2 is YYNGEE. PCR used 60 Vbeta primers and 13 Jbeta primers. The data were produced by immunoSEQ multiplex PCR, yet TCRdb's version contains in-frame clones alone and is incomplete. The sample lists about 120,000 clones; 80% to 85% were seen once. This chain connects TRBV9 to TRBJ2-1; TRBD1 matches 8 bases. The sequence derives from a man aged 25 to 45 in good health and CMV-seronegative. The source material was PBMCs. The CDR3 reads CASSGSGGGYNEQFF. CDR3 nucleotides: TGTGCCAGCAGCGGATCAGGGGGCGGCTACAATGAGCAGTTCTTC.